This T cell receptor (beta chain) was found in a study of blood T cell repertoires in COVID-19. In the study overall: Both acute and convalescent COVID-19 samples were obtained from the United States, Italy and Spain. T cells, B-cell-depleted T cells, or PBMCs provided the cDNA or gDNA that served as material.

This table comes from immunoSEQ multiplex PCR, and its TCRdb copy is limited to in-frame clones, with some not included. The top ten hold 3.8% of the sample, which has about 120,000 clones, around 81% seen once. Trimming shortened V by 7 bases and J by 7 bases, and 17 bases separated the two germline ends. The CDR3 loop spans 13 amino acids. Germline V CDR1 and CDR2: SGHDN, FVKESK. The chain employs TRBV14 and TRBJ2-7; perhaps TRBD2 as D (7 bases). This TCR was recovered from a woman aged 45-65 years with acute or convalescent COVID-19. Specimen: peripheral blood. The CDR3 is CASTPRGQREQYF. The CDR3 nucleotides are TGTGCCAGCACGCCGCGGGGGCAGCGGGAGCAGTACTTC.